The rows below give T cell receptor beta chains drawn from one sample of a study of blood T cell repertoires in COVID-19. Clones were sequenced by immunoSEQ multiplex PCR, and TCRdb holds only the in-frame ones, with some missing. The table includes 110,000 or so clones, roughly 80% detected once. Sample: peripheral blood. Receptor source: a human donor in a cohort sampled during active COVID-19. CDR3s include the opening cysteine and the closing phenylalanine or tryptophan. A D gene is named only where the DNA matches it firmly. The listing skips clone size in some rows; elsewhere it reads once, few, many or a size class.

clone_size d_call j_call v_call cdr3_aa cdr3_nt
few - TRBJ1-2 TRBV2 CASRGSPFSNYGYTF TGTGCCAGCCGGGGGAGCCCTTTCTCTAACTATGGCTACACCTTC
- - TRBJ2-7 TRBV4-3 CASSQDSRGYEQYF TGCGCCAGCAGCCAAGACAGCAGGGGCTACGAGCAGTACTTC
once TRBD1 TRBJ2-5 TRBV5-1 CASSFEGTGGRETQYF TGCGCCAGCAGCTTCGAAGGGACAGGGGGCAGAGAGACCCAGTACTTC
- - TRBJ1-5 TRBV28 CASSLPPGGRQPQHF TGTGCCAGCAGTCTTCCGCCTGGAGGACGGCAGCCCCAGCATTTT
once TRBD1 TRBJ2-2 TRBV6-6 CASSYEGANTGELFF TGTGCCAGCAGTTACGAGGGGGCAAACACCGGGGAGCTGTTTTTT
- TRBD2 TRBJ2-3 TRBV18 CASSHWTSGEDTQYF TGTGCCAGCTCACACTGGACTAGCGGGGAAGATACGCAGTATTTT
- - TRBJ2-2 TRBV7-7 CASSKTGNTGELFF TGTGCCAGCAGTAAAACAGGGAACACCGGGGAGCTGTTTTTT
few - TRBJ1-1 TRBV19 CASSDRGQLNTEAFF TGTGCCAGTAGTGATCGAGGACAGCTGAACACTGAAGCTTTCTTT
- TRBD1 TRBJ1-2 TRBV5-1 CASSLGQGALDDGYTF TGCGCCAGCAGCTTGGGGCAGGGGGCGCTTGATGATGGCTACACCTTC
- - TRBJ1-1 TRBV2 CASSKLTVMNTEAFF TGTGCCAGCAGTAAACTGACAGTCATGAACACTGAAGCTTTCTTT
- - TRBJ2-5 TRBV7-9 CASQYAYQETQYF TGTGCCAGTCAATACGCGTATCAAGAGACCCAGTACTTC
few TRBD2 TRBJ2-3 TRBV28 CASSSTSGGGADTQYF TGTGCCAGCAGTTCGACTAGCGGGGGTGGCGCTGATACGCAGTATTTT
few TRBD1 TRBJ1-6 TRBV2 CASSLTGETNSPLHF TGTGCCAGCAGCCTGACAGGGGAGACTAATTCACCCCTCCACTTT
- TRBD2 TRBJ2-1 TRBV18 CASSPPSGGAYNEQFF TGTGCCAGCTCACCACCCAGCGGGGGGGCCTACAATGAGCAGTTCTTC
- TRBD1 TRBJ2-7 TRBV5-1 CASSPTTGDIGEQYF TGCGCCAGCAGCCCGACGACAGGGGACATAGGTGAGCAGTACTTC
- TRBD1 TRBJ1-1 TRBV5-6 CASSSLQGAPNTEAFF TGTGCCAGCAGCTCATTACAGGGGGCTCCGAACACTGAAGCTTTCTTT
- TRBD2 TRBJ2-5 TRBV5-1 CASSLVASGAETQYF TGCGCCAGCAGCTTGGTTGCTAGCGGGGCGGAGACCCAGTACTTC
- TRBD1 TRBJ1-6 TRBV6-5 CASTRQGESPLHF TGTGCCAGCACCCGACAGGGGGAATCACCCCTCCACTTT
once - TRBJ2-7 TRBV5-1 CASSLDQVYEQYF TGCGCCAGCAGCCTAGACCAAGTGTACGAGCAGTACTTC
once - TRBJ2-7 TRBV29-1 CSVKKGTFGLYEQYF TGCAGCGTTAAGAAAGGGACATTCGGTCTCTACGAGCAGTACTTC
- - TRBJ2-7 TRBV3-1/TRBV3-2 CAARGVGADEQYF TGTGCCGCCCGAGGTGTGGGGGCCGACGAGCAGTACTTC
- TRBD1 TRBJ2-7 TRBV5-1 CASSLVLRQGLNEQYF TGCGCCAGCAGCTTGGTTCTGCGACAGGGGCTCAACGAGCAGTACTTC
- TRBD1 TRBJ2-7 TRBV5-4 CASSPPGQGLYEQYF TGTGCCAGCAGCCCTCCGGGACAGGGACTTTACGAGCAGTACTTC
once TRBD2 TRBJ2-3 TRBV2 CASSDLGTSGPDTQYF TGTGCCAGCAGTGACCTGGGGACTAGTGGCCCAGATACGCAGTATTTT
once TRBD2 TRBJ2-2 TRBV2 CASSEGAAGGTGELFF TGTGCCAGCAGTGAAGGGGCAGCGGGGGGCACCGGGGAGCTGTTTTTT
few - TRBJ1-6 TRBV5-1 CASSLQGDVSPLHF TGCGCCAGCAGCTTACAGGGTGATGTTTCACCCCTCCACTTT
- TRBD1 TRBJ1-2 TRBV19 CASTHSDRGSGYTF TGTGCCAGTACCCACTCCGACAGGGGAAGCGGCTACACCTTC
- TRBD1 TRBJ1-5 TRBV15 CATSFDRGYQPQHF TGTGCCACCAGCTTCGACAGGGGCTATCAGCCCCAGCATTTT
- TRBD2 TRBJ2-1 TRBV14 CASSPISGAYNEQFF TGTGCCAGCAGCCCCATTAGCGGGGCCTACAATGAGCAGTTCTTC
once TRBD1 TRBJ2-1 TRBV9 CASSAPQGAGESSYNEQFF TGTGCCAGCAGCGCCCCCCAGGGGGCCGGGGAAAGCTCCTACAATGAGCAGTTCTTC